This T cell receptor (beta chain) comes out of a study of cytomegalovirus exposure and HLA in healthy donors. V was clipped by 5 bases and J by 2 bases; unmatched bases: 7. Germline V gene data show CDR1 as ENHRY and CDR2 as SYGVKD. CDR3 length equals 15 residues. The PCR contained 60 Vbeta and 13 Jbeta primers. TCRdb's table, derived via immunoSEQ multiplex PCR, lists solely in-frame clones and lacks some. The sample holds about 190,000 clones, 80% to 85% seen once. The chain is built from TRBV10-3 and TRBJ2-7, with 9 bases identical to TRBD1. This sequence was found in a man aged 35-49 years in good health and CMV-seropositive. Specimen: PBMCs. CDR3 region: CAISPGGQGTYEQYF. DNA of the CDR3: TGTGCCATCAGTCCGGGGGGACAGGGAACCTACGAGCAGTACTTC.